This T cell receptor (beta chain) is from a study of T-cell memory formation after mild COVID-19. Study-level results: Clonal second-wave expansions that peaked on day 37 had unconfirmed SARS-CoV-2 specificity.

V shed 0 bases and J shed 10 bases, with 16 bases lying between them. The CDR3 is 16 amino acids. The germline CDR1 and CDR2 sequences are MNHEY and SVGAGI. Points on this clonotype: Its antigen is not identified.

TCRdb recomputed calls from the 5' RACE reads with MiXCR, one row per CDR3 protein. The table records about 140,000 distinct CDR3 sequences, about 14% of them present only once. The V gene is TRBV6-5, the J gene TRBJ1-6; the D gene is possibly TRBD1 (6 bases). The sequence was collected from an adult woman who had mild COVID-19 (a few samples of this study predate the infection). Cell type and time point are not known. The sample was PBMCs or a T cell subset sorted from them (not recorded which). The CDR3 DNA is TGTGCCAGCAGTTACTCGAGAACAGGGAAGGGATCACCCCTCCACTTT. This encodes CASSYSRTGKGSPLHF.